These T cell receptor beta chains were read from a single sample in a study of T cells in Graves' hyperthyroidism and ophthalmopathy. MiXCR was run by TCRdb on the multiplex PCR reads, yielding one entry per CDR3 protein. The sample shows hundreds of thousands of distinct CDR3 sequences, roughly 20% of them seen only once. Sequencing was done on a sample of blood. The receptors here all came from a man aged 30 to 45 with Graves' ophthalmopathy. Each CDR3 is given with its conserved first and last residue. Fields, in order: clone size, V gene, J gene, CDR3 length, D gene, CDR3 protein, CDR3 DNA. A D gene is named only where the DNA matches it firmly. Clone size, where shown, is once, few, many, or a class for clones that have expanded.

NA	TRBV18	TRBJ2-3	14	TRBD1	CASLQGQGTDTQYF	TGTGCCAGCTTACAGGGACAGGGCACAGATACGCAGTATTTT
NA	TRBV15	TRBJ2-4	13	NA	CATSPLAKNIQYF	TGTGCCACCAGTCCGTTAGCCAAAAACATTCAGTACTTC
few	TRBV6-1	TRBJ2-2	17	TRBD2	CASIGTSGSITTGELFF	TGTGCCAGCATTGGGACTAGCGGGAGTATTACAACCGGGGAGCTGTTTTTT
once	TRBV12-3/TRBV12-4	TRBJ2-3	15	NA	CASSFSGASTDTQYF	TGTGCCAGCAGTTTTAGCGGTGCTAGCACAGATACGCAGTATTTT
few	TRBV12-3/TRBV12-4	TRBJ2-1	15	TRBD2	CASRYGTSGVNEQFF	TGTGCCAGCAGATACGGGACTAGCGGGGTCAATGAGCAGTTCTTC
NA	TRBV20-1	TRBJ1-6	14	TRBD1	CSASRGQWNSPLHF	TGCAGTGCTAGCAGGGGACAGTGGAATTCACCCCTCCACTTT
many	TRBV3-1	TRBJ1-1	13	NA	CASSQKYSTEAFF	TGTGCCAGCAGCCAAAAGTACAGCACTGAAGCTTTCTTT
many	TRBV2	TRBJ1-1	14	NA	CASTKGHPNTEAFF	TGTGCCAGCACCAAGGGACATCCGAACACTGAAGCTTTCTTT
many	TRBV7-6	TRBJ2-3	12	NA	CASSLDGDTQYF	TGTGCCAGCAGCTTAGATGGGGATACGCAGTATTTT
NA	TRBV28	TRBJ2-4	13	NA	CASSFGGIDIQYF	TGTGCCAGCAGTTTCGGGGGAATAGACATTCAGTACTTC
NA	TRBV28	TRBJ1-2	13	NA	CASSLTPGDGYTF	TGTGCCAGCAGTCTGACCCCGGGGGATGGCTACACCTTC
NA	TRBV7-6	TRBJ2-1	13	TRBD1	CASAGGPHNEQFF	TGTGCCAGCGCAGGGGGCCCCCACAATGAGCAGTTCTTC
many	TRBV27	TRBJ2-7	17	TRBD1	CASSEGGGQTGDYEQYF	TGTGCCAGCTCTGAGGGAGGTGGGCAGACAGGGGACTACGAGCAGTACTTC
once	TRBV27	TRBJ1-2	14	NA	CASSLDLGAYGYTF	TGTGCCAGCAGTTTAGATTTAGGGGCCTATGGCTACACCTTC
NA	TRBV14	TRBJ2-1	19	NA	CASSQEGTHGLGSYNEQFF	TGTGCCAGCAGCCAAGAAGGAACTCACGGGCTCGGGAGCTACAATGAGCAGTTCTTC
few	TRBV6-6	TRBJ2-7	15	TRBD1	CASSYSTGQGHEQYF	TGTGCCAGCAGTTACTCGACGGGACAGGGCCACGAGCAGTACTTC
many	TRBV2	TRBJ2-5	15	NA	CASSRGPSGAETQYF	TGTGCCAGCAGTCGGGGCCCCTCGGGAGCAGAGACCCAGTACTTC
NA	TRBV14	TRBJ1-2	14	NA	CASSPGGSLYGYTF	TGTGCCAGCAGCCCTGGGGGCAGCCTCTATGGCTACACCTTC
NA	TRBV7-9	TRBJ2-3	15	NA	CASSQRGRGADTQYF	TGTGCCAGCAGCCAACGCGGCAGGGGGGCAGATACGCAGTATTTT
few	TRBV20-1	TRBJ2-1	15	TRBD2	CSARDKREFYNEQFF	TGCAGTGCTAGGGACAAGCGGGAGTTTTACAATGAGCAGTTCTTC
few	TRBV12-3/TRBV12-4	TRBJ1-6	15	NA	CASSGQGQPNSPLHF	TGTGCCAGCAGTGGCCAAGGACAGCCTAATTCACCCCTCCACTTT